The 2 T cell receptor beta chains given below trace back to one sample, sequenced in a study of vaccination and CD4 T cells after COVID-19. Their antigens are not known. Treatment described: roughly 10-day PBMC culture with coronavirus spike peptide pools or control peptides (ViraFEST assay). Sequenced with the Oncomine TCR Beta short-read assay was DNA taken from cultured CD4+ T cells. TCRdb analysed the PCR reads with MiXCR anew, one entry per CDR3 protein. The top ten clones hold approximately 30% of a sample with about 3,600 distinct CDR3 sequences, 38% of them seen once. The sample consisted of CD4+ T cells from blood, cultured in vitro. All receptors derive from a human donor who had recovered from COVID-19.

By sample share, this clonotype is large (0.1 to 1%). The chain uses TRBV7-2 and TRBJ2-5, with unresolved D. Germline loops: CDR1 SGHTA, CDR2 FQGNSA. The CDR3 sequence is 14 residues long. Trimming took off 0 bases at V and 5 bases at J, with 10 bases between the two ends. The CDR3 reads CASSLAAGGETQYF. CDR3 coding DNA: TGTGCCAGCAGCTTAGCGGCAGGTGGGGAGACCCAGTACTTC.

This clonotype was observed a few times. V is TRBV6-1 and J is TRBJ2-5, with 10 bases that match TRBD2. With 1 base clipped from V and 7 bases from J, the junction kept 6 bases outside the gene matches. The CDR3 covers 15 residues. Germline V CDR1 and CDR2: MNHNS, SASEGT. The CDR3 sequence: CASSEGASGGGTQYF. In DNA, the CDR3 is TGTGCCAGCAGTGAAGGGGCTAGCGGGGGTGGGACCCAGTACTTC.